This T cell receptor beta chain was observed in a study of blood T cell repertoires in COVID-19. The wider study: Whether acute or convalescent, the COVID-19 samples came from the United States, Italy and Spain. T cells, B-cell-depleted T cells, or PBMCs provided the cDNA or gDNA that served as material.

Authors' processing steps: The assay estimated nucleated cells by amplifying reference gene primers. Only in-frame clones appear in the TCRdb table, and some are missing; sequencing was by immunoSEQ multiplex PCR. D and trimming come from the DNA, and the V and J calls and clone size come from that table. The sample has 99,000 or so clones; 91% are singletons. The CDR3 contains 15 residues. Germline V CDR1 and CDR2: MNHEY, SMNVEV (reference sequence). The V end lost 4 bases, the J end lost 8 bases, and 17 bases lay between the germline ends. Sequencing was done on a sample of peripheral blood. The chain employs TRBV27 and TRBJ1-4; weak D call: TRBD1 (6 bases). The sequence came from a human donor in a cohort sampled during active COVID-19. This CDR3 reads CASSSRGGLREKLFF. The CDR3 DNA sequence: TGTGCCAGCAGTTCAAGGGGGGGTCTACGGGAAAAACTGTTTTTT.